A single sample gave rise to the 4 T cell receptor beta chains below, sequenced in a study of T cell responses to AZD1222 COVID-19 vaccine. Only in-frame clones appear in the TCRdb table, and some are missing; sequencing was by immunoSEQ multiplex PCR. The sample lists 170,000 or so clones, over 80% occurring once. Sample: peripheral blood, taken 28 days after the second dose of the MenACWY control vaccine. Receptors were obtained from an adult who received the MenACWY meningococcal vaccine as a control.

J is TRBJ2-3 and V is TRBV18, with 7 bases lining up with TRBD1. Germline loops: CDR1 KGHSH, CDR2 LQKENI. The J segment lost 6 bases and the V segment lost 4 bases, leaving 4 bases of the junction unmatched. The CDR3 contains 13 residues. CDR3 region: CASSQTGFDTQYF. For the CDR3, the DNA is TGTGCCAGCTCACAGACAGGGTTCGATACGCAGTATTTT.

V and J are TRBV19 and TRBJ1-2; possible D gene TRBD1, 5 bases. Germline loops: CDR1 LNHDA, CDR2 SQIVND (reference sequence). The ends were cut back, 7 bases at V and 6 bases at J, with 15 bases in the middle. The CDR3 is 13 amino acids. CDR3 DNA sequence: TGTGCCAGTATTGGAGGGGTAAGGGATGGCTACACCTTC. Its translation: CASIGGVRDGYTF.

The chain is built from TRBV6-2 or TRBV6-3 and TRBJ2-7; D remains unclear. Germline CDR1 is MNHEY and CDR2 is SVGEGT. The CDR3 runs to 12 residues. Between the trimmed V and J ends, which lost 4 bases and 3 bases, there was a span of 7 bases. This chain's CDR3 is CASSSVLYEQYF. The CDR3 DNA sequence: TGTGCCAGCAGTTCCGTCCTCTACGAGCAGTACTTC.

The chain is built from TRBV9 and TRBJ1-2; TRBD1 is a possible D gene (5 bases). Germline-derived CDR1 and CDR2 are SGDLS and YYNGEE. Deletions cut 4 bases from V and 4 bases from J, with 14 bases between. CDR3 length: 14 amino acids. The CDR3 DNA sequence: TGTGCCAGCAGCCCCAGGGACGGTGGCTATGGCTACACCTTC. Its protein product is CASSPRDGGYGYTF. Filled out from reference TRBV9 and TRBJ1-2, the complete variable domain reads DSGVTQTPKHLITATGQRVTLRCSPRSGDLSVYWYQQSLDQGLQFLIQYYNGEERAKGNILERFSAQQFPDLHSELNLSSLELGDSALYFCASSPRDGGYGYTFGSGTRLTVV.